This entry lists 14 T cell receptor beta chains sequenced from one sample in a study of blood T cell repertoires in COVID-19 (dated by TCRdb to 2020 to 2022). Library preparation employed the immunoSEQ multiplex PCR assay. Here the immuneACCESS table is served through TCRdb, limited to in-frame sequences with V and J called. Missing clones are a known gap in these copies; in checked studies unresolved V genes cover under half, and the rest lacks a known reason. This sample gives about 440,000 clones in total; around 88% of them show up just once. The ten largest clonotypes hold approximately 12% of the sample. The sample consisted of peripheral blood. The receptors were sampled from a woman in her fifties or sixties with COVID-19, enrolled during active disease.

This chain links TRBV6-4 with TRBJ1-5; unclear D gene. Trimming removed 2 bases at V and 6 bases at J, with 8 bases between. From germline, CDR1 is MRHNA and CDR2 SNTAGT. The CDR3 has 13 amino acids. CDR3 DNA: TGTGCCAGCAGTGACGAGGCCGGTCAGCCCCAGCATTTT. Translation: CASSDEAGQPQHF.

This clone came up a few times. The chain joins TRBV7-8 to TRBJ1-1, with a possible D match to TRBD1 (5 bases). This CDR3 is 13 amino acids long. The V gene lost 0 bases and the J gene lost 11 bases, with 13 bases spanning the gap. Germline lookup yields CDR1 SGHVS and CDR2 FQNEAQ. CDR3: CASSLARKTEAFF. Written as DNA, the CDR3 is TGTGCCAGCAGCTTAGCGCGTAAGACAGAGGCTTTCTTT.

The genes are TRBV3-1 (or the pseudogene TRBV3-2) and TRBJ1-1; D gene uncertain. The V and J ends lost 3 bases and 13 bases respectively, with 15 bases between them. The CDR3 length is 12 residues. Germline V gene lookup returns CDR1 LGHDT and CDR2 YNNKEL (reference sequence). Here the CDR3 reads CASSHPTRSYFF. For the CDR3, the DNA is TGTGCCAGCAGCCATCCCACGAGGAGTTATTTCTTT.

The table lists this clone with a few counts. J is TRBJ2-2 and V is TRBV28; possibly TRBD1 for D (5 bases). Germline assignment: CDR1 MDHEN and CDR2 SYDVKM. CDR3 length: 15 residues. With 3 bases removed from V and 6 bases from J, the gap between germline ends came to 14 bases. CDR3: CASSLLSRAAGELFF. CDR3 nucleotides: TGTGCCAGCAGTTTGCTCTCCAGGGCGGCCGGGGAGCTGTTTTTT.

The chain links TRBV6-1 to TRBJ1-5; 8 nucleotides line up with TRBD1. CDR1 and CDR2 (germline): MNHNS, SASEGT. V lost 2 bases to trimming and J lost 5 bases; unmatched junction nucleotides: 11. This CDR3 comprises 17 residues. This CDR3 is CASSEYGRQGAYQPQHF. DNA for the CDR3: TGTGCCAGCAGTGAATACGGAAGGCAGGGGGCGTATCAGCCCCAGCATTTT.

This clone was seen a single time. The V gene is TRBV3-1 (or the pseudogene TRBV3-2), the J gene TRBJ1-1; D call uncertain. Germline V gene data show CDR1 as LGHDT and CDR2 as YNNKEL (reference sequence). CDR3 size: 13 residues. V lost 2 bases to trimming and J lost 8 bases, with 12 bases between them. CDR3 protein: CASSQTRRTEAFF. In DNA, the CDR3 is TGTGCCAGCAGCCAAACCCGGAGAACGGAAGCTTTCTTT.

The chain recombines TRBV3-1 (or the pseudogene TRBV3-2) with TRBJ2-7; 8 nucleotides agree with TRBD2. V lost 6 bases, J lost 2 bases, and 9 bases stayed unmatched. CDR3 length equals 15 residues. Germline V lookup: CDR1 LGHDT, CDR2 YNNKEL (reference sequence). The DNA for the CDR3 is TGTGCCAGCAGTCTAACCTACGGGGGGGCCTACGAGCAGTACTTC. It encodes CASSLTYGGAYEQYF.

V usage is TRBV9 and J usage is TRBJ1-2; the match to TRBD1 covers 7 bases. Germline trimming cut 0 bases from V and 5 bases from J; bases unmatched to any gene: 13. CDR1 is SGDLS, CDR2 YYNGEE, per germline. The CDR3 runs to 17 residues. DNA for the CDR3: TGTGCCAGCAGCGTAGATTCGGATGGTGGACAGGCTTATGGCTACACCTTC. As protein: CASSVDSDGGQAYGYTF.

The chain combines TRBV3-1 (or the pseudogene TRBV3-2) with TRBJ2-3, with 11 bases that match TRBD2. The CDR3 spans 16 residues. Germline-derived CDR1 and CDR2 are LGHDT and YNNKEL (reference sequence). Losses at the gene ends were 5 bases for V and 1 base for J; bases not matched to a gene: 5. The CDR3 sequence: CASSGSLAGGTDTQYF. DNA for the CDR3: TGTGCCAGCAGCGGCTCACTAGCGGGAGGCACAGATACGCAGTATTTT.

The chain uses TRBV6-4 and TRBJ2-7; D is undetermined. The V end was cut by 7 bases, the J end by 4 bases, with 20 bases between. CDR3 length: 15 amino acids. Germline CDR1 is MRHNA and CDR2 is SNTAGT. CDR3 protein: CASTARPRMRYEQYF. CDR3 sequence (DNA): TGTGCCAGCACCGCCCGACCCAGAATGAGGTACGAGCAGTACTTC.

This chain connects TRBV7-8 to TRBJ2-7; TRBD2 aligns across 8 bases. This CDR3 contains 15 residues. V was pared by 4 bases and J by 1 base, with 6 bases of the junction left unmatched. CDR1 and CDR2 (germline): SGHVS, FQNEAQ. The CDR3 DNA reads as TGTGCCAGCAGCTCAAGCGGGGGTCCTTCCTACGAGCAGTACTTC. Protein product: CASSSSGGPSYEQYF.

The chain employs TRBV24-1 and TRBJ2-7; D is ambiguous. The CDR3 is made up of 12 amino acids. V dropped 3 bases and J dropped 6 bases, with 8 bases sitting between them. CDR1 and CDR2 from the germline V gene are KGHDR and SFDVKD. The CDR3 reads CATSDIAGEQYF. The CDR3 DNA is TGTGCCACCAGTGATATTGCCGGCGAGCAGTACTTC.

DNA of the CDR3: TGTGCCAGCAGGACTCGGGGGGCCGAGACCCAGTACTTC. It specifies CASRTRGAETQYF. The rearrangement joins TRBV28 to TRBJ2-5, with TRBD2 as a possible D gene (7 bases). V was pared by 6 bases and J by 5 bases, with 13 bases between. This CDR3 has 13 amino acids. Germline CDR1 is MDHEN and CDR2 is SYDVKM. The full variable domain, rest sourced from reference TRBV28 and TRBJ2-5, is DVKVTQSSRYLVKRTGEKVFLECVQDMDHENMFWYRQDPGLGLRLIYFSYDVKMKEKGDIPEGYSVSREKKERFSLILESASTNQTSMYLCASRTRGAETQYFGPGTRLLVL.

The V and J genes are TRBV27 and TRBJ1-4, with D unresolved. Germline V gives CDR1 MNHEY, CDR2 SMNVEV (reference sequence). Trimming took 5 bases from V and 7 from J, leaving 11 bases between them. The CDR3 sequence is 13 residues long. The CDR3 loop reads CASSLDLTEKLFF. The CDR3 DNA reads as TGTGCCAGCAGTCTTGACTTGACTGAAAAACTGTTTTTT.